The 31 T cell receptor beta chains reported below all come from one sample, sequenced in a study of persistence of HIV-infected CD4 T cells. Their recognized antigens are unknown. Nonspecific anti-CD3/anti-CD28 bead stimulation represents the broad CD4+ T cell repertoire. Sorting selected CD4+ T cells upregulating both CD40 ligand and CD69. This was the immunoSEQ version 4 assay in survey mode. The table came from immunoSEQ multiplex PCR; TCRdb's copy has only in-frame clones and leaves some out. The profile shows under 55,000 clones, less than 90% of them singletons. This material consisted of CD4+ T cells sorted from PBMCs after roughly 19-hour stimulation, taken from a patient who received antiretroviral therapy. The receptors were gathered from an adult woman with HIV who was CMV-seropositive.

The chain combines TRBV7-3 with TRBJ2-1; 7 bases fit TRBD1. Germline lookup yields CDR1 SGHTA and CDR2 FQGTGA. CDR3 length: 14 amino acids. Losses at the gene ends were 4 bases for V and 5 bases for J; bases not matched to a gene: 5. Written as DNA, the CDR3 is TGTGCCAGCAGCTCTCGCGACAGGGACAATGAGCAGTTCTTC. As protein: CASSSRDRDNEQFF.

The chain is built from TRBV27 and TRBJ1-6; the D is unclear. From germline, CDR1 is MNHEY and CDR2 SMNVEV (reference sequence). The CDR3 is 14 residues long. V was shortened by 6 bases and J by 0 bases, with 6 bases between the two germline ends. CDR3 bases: TGTGCCAGCAGCCCCTCCTCCTATAATTCACCCCTCCACTTT. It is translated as CASSPSSYNSPLHF.

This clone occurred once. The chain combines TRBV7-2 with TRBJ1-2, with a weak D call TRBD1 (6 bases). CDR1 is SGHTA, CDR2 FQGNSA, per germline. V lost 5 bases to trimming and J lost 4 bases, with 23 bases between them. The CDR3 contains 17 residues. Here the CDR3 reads CASSAGGASGAIYGYTF. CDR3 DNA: TGTGCCAGCAGCGCCGGGGGGGCTTCGGGAGCGATCTATGGCTACACCTTC.

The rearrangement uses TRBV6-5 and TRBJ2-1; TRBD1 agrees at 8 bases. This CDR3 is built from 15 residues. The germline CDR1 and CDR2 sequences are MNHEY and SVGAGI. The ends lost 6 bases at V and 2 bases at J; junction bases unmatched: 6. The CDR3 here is CASSLQGDPYNEQFF. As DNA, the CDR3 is TGTGCCAGCAGCCTACAGGGGGATCCCTACAATGAGCAGTTCTTC.

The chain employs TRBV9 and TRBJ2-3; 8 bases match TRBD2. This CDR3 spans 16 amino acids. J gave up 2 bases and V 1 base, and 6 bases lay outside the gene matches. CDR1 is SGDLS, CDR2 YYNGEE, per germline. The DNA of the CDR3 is TGTGCCAGCAGCGTATTAGCGGGGCCACACACAGATACGCAGTATTTT. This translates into CASSVLAGPHTDTQYF.

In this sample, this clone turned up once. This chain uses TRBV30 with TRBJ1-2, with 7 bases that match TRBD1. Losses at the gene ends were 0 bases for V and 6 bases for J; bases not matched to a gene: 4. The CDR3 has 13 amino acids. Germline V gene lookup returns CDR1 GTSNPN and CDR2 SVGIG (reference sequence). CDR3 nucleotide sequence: TGTGCCTGGAGTGTACTACAGGGGAATGGCTACACCTTC. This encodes CAWSVLQGNGYTF.

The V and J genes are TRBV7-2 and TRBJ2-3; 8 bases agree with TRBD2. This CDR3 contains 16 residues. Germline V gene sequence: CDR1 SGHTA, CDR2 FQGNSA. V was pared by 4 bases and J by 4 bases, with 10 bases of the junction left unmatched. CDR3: CASSSGLAGIADTQYF. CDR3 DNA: TGTGCCAGCAGCTCCGGACTAGCTGGAATCGCAGATACGCAGTATTTT.

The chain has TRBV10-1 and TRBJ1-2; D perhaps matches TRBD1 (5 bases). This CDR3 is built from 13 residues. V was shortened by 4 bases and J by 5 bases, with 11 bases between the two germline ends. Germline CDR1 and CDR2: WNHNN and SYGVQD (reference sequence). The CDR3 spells CASSASGRYGYTF. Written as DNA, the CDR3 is TGCGCCAGCAGTGCGTCAGGGAGGTATGGCTACACCTTC.

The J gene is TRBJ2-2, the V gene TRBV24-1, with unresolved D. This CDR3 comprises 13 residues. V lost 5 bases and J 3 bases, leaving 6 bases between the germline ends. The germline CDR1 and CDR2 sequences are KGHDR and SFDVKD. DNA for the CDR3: TGTGCCACCAGTGCTCTTTACACCGGGGAGCTGTTTTTT. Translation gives CATSALYTGELFF.

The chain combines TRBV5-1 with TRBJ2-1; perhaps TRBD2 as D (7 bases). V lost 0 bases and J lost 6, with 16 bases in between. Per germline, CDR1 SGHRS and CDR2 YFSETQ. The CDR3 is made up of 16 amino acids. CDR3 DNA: TGCGCCAGCAGCTTGGTAACGGGGGGCCCCGGCAATGAGCAGTTCTTC. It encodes CASSLVTGGPGNEQFF.

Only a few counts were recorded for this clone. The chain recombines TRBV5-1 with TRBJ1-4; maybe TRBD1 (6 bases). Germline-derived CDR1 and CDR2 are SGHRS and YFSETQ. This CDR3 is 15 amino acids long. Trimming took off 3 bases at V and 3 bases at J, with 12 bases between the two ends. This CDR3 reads CASSSQTGPNEKLFF. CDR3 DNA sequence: TGCGCCAGCAGCTCGCAGACAGGCCCTAATGAAAAACTGTTTTTT.

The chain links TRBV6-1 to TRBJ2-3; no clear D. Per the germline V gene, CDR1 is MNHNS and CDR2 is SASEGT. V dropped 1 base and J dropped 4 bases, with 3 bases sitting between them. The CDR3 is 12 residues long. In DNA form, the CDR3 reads TGTGCCAGCAGTGAAGAGGCAGATACGCAGTATTTT. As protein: CASSEEADTQYF.

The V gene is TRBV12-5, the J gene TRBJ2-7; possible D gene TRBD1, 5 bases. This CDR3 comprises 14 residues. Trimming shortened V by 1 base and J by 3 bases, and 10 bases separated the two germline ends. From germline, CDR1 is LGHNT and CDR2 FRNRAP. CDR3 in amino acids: CASGLDSGFYEQYV. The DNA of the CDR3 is TGTGCTAGTGGTTTGGACTCAGGGTTCTACGAGCAGTACGTC.

For the CDR3, the DNA is TGTGCCAGCAGTGTTGGAGGGTATCGGGCTAGCGAGCAGTACTTC. Translation: CASSVGGYRASEQYF. The V gene is TRBV5-6, the J gene TRBJ2-7, with D perhaps matching TRBD2 (6 bases). The germline V gene encodes CDR1 SGHDT and CDR2 YYEEEE. The CDR3 sequence is 15 residues long. V was shortened by 5 bases and J by 6 bases, with 21 bases between the two germline ends.

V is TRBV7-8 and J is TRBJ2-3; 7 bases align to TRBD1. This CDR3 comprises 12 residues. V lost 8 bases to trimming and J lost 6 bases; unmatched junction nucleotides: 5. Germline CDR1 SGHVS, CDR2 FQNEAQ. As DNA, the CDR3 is TGTGCCAGCGCAAGACAGGGTGATACGCAGTATTTT. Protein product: CASARQGDTQYF.

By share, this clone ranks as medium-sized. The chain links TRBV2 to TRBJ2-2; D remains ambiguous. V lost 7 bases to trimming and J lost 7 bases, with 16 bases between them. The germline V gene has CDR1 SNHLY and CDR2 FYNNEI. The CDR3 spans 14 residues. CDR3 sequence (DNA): TGTGCCAGCACATTTTTCGGAGACGTCGGGGAGCTGTTTTTT. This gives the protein CASTFFGDVGELFF.

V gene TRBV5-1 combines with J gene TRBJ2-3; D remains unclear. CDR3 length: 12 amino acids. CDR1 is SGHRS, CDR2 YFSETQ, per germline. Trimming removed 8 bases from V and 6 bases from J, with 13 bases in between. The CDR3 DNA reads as TGCGCCAGTTCCGGCGACGGCGATACGCAGTATTTT. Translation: CASSGDGDTQYF.

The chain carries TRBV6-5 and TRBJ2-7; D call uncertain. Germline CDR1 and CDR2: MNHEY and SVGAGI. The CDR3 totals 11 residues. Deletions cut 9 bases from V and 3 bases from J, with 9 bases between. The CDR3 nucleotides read TGTGCCAGTCAGGAGAGCTACGAGCAGTACGTC. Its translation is CASQESYEQYV.

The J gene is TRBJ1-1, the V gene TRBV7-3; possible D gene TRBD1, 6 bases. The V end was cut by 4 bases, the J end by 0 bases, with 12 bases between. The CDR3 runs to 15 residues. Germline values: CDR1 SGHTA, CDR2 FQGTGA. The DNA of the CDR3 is TGTGCCAGCAGCTCTCAGACAGGTGTGAACACTGAAGCTTTCTTT. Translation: CASSSQTGVNTEAFF.

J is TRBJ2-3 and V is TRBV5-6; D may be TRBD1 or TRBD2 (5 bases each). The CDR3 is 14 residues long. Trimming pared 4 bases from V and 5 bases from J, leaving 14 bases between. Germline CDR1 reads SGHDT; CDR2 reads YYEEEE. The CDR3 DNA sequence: TGTGCCAGCAGCCCCGGGACCCTTCGAGATACGCAGTATTTT. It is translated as CASSPGTLRDTQYF.

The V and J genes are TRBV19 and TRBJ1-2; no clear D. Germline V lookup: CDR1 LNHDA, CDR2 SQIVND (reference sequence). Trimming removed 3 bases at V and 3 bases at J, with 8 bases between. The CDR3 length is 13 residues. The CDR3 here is CASSIPPDYGYTF. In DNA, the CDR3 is TGTGCCAGTAGTATCCCCCCGGACTATGGCTACACCTTC.

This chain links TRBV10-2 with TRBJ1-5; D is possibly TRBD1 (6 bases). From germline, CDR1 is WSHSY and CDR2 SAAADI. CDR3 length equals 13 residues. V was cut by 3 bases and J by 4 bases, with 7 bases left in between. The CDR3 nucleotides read TGCGCCAGCAGTGATGACAGGAATCAGCCCCAGCATTTT. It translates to CASSDDRNQPQHF.

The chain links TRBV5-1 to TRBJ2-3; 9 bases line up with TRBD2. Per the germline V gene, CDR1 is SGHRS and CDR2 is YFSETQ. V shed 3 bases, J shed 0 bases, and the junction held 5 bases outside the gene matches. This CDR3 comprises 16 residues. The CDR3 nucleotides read TGCGCCAGCAGCTCGAGAGCGGGGGGAAGCACAGATACGCAGTATTTT. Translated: CASSSRAGGSTDTQYF.

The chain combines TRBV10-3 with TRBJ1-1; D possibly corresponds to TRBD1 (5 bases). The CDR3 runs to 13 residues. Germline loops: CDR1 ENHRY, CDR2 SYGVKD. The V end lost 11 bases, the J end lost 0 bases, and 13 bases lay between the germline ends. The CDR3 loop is CASWGSLNTEAFF. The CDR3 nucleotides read TGTGCCTCATGGGGCAGCTTGAACACTGAAGCTTTCTTT.

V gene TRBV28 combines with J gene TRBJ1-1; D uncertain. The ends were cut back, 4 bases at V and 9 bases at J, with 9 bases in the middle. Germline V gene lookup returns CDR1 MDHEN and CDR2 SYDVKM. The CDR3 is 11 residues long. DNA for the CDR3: TGTGCCAGCAGTTCGGACGTCAAAGCTTTCTTT. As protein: CASSSDVKAFF.

In DNA, the CDR3 is TGTGCCAGCAGTGCCCCAGGGATAGGTTACGAGCAGTACTTC. Translation gives CASSAPGIGYEQYF. The chain recombines TRBV25-1 with TRBJ2-7, with TRBD1 as a possible D gene (5 bases). The CDR3 is 14 amino acids. V lost 4 bases to trimming and J lost 4 bases, with 14 bases between them. Germline V lookup: CDR1 MGHDK, CDR2 SYGVNS.

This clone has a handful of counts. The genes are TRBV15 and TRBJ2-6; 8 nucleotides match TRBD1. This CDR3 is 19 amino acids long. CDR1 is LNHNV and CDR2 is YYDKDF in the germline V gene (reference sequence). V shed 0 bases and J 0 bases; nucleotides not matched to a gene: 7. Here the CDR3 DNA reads TGTGCCACCAGCAGAGATCTTGGGACAGGAAGCTCTGGGGCCAACGTCCTGACTTTC. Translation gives CATSRDLGTGSSGANVLTF.

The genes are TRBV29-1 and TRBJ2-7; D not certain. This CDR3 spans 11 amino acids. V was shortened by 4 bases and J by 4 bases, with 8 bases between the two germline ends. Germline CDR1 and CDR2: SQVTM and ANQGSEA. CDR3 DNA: TGCAGCGTTGGTAACGTATACGAGCAGTACTTC. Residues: CSVGNVYEQYF.

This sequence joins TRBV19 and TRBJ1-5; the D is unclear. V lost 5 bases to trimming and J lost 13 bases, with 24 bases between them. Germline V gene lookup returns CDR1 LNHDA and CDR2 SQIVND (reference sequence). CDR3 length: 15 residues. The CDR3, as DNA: TGTGCCAGTAGTTCCGACCTCCCCGTCTCTACCCAACAGCATTTT. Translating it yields CASSSDLPVSTQQHF.

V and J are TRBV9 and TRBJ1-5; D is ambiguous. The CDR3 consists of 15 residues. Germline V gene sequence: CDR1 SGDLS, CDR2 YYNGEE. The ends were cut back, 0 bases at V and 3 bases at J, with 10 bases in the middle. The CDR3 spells CASSVDFGNNQPQHF. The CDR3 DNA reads TGTGCCAGCAGCGTAGATTTCGGCAACAATCAGCCCCAGCATTTT.

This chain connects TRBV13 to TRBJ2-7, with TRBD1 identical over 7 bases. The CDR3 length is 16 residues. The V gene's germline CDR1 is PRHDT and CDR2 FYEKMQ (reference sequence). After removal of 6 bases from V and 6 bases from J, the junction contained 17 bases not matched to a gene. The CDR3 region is CASRPGPRGSKSEQYF. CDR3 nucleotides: TGTGCCAGCAGACCTGGTCCCAGGGGGTCGAAAAGCGAGCAGTACTTC. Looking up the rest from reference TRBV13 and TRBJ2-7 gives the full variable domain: AAGVIQSPRHLIKEKRETATLKCYPIPRHDTVYWYQQGPGQDPQFLISFYEKMQSDKGSIPDRFSAQQFSDYHSELNMSSLELGDSALYFCASRPGPRGSKSEQYFGPGTRLTVT.